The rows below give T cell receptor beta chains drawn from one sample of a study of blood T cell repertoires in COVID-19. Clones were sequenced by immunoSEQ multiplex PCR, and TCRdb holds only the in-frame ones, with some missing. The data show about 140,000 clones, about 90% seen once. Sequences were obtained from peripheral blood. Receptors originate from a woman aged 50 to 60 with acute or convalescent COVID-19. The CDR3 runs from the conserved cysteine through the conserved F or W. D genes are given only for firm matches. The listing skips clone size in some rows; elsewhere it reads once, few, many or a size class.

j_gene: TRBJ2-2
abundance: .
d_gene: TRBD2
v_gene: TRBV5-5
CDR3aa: CASSISGTTGGELFF
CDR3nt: TGTGCCAGCAGCATTAGCGGGACCACGGGCGGGGAGCTGTTTTTT

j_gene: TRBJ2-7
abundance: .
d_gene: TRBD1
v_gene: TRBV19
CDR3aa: CASSRDSYEQYF
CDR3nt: TGTGCCAGTAGTAGGGACAGCTACGAGCAGTACTTC

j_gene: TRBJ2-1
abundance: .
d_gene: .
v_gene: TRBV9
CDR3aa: CASSESDYNEQFF
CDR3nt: TGTGCCAGCAGCGAAAGCGACTACAATGAGCAGTTCTTC

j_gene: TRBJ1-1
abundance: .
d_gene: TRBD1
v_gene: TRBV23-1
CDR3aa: CASSQRTGRGRMNTEAFF
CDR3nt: TGCGCCAGCAGTCAACGGACAGGCAGAGGGAGGATGAACACTGAAGCTTTCTTT

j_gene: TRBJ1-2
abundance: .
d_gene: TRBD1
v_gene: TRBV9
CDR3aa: CASSVDPTTGTGGAGGGYTF
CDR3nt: TGTGCCAGCAGCGTAGATCCTACGACCGGGACAGGGGGCGCTGGGGGAGGCTACACCTTC

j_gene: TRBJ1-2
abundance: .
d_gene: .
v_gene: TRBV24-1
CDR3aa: CATSTGTHRYTF
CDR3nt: TGTGCCACCAGTACTGGGACTCACCGCTACACCTTC

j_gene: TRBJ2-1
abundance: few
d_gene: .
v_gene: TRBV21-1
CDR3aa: CARLIRTGGNNEQFF
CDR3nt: TGTGCCCGCCTTATTAGGACAGGGGGTAACAATGAGCAGTTCTTC

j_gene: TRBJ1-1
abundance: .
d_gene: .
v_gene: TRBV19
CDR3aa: CASSLSGVGNTEAFF
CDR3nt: TGTGCCAGTAGTCTCTCGGGGGTTGGAAACACTGAAGCTTTCTTT

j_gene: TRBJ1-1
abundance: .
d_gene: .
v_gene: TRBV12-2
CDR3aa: CASRKRTGNPKMNTEAFF
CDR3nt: TGTGCAAGTCGCAAGAGGACAGGAAACCCCAAGATGAACACTGAAGCTTTCTTT

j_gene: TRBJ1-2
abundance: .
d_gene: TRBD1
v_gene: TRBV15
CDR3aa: CATSRDAWEEGASGYTF
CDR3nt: TGTGCCACCAGCAGAGATGCGTGGGAGGAGGGGGCGAGTGGCTACACCTTC

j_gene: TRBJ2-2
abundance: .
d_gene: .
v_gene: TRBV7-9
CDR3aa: CASSEQGPGELFF
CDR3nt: TGTGCCAGCAGCGAACAGGGTCCCGGGGAGCTGTTTTTT

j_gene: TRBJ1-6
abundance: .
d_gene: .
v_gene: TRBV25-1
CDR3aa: CASSVQGYNSPLHF
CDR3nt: TGTGCCAGCAGTGTGCAGGGCTATAATTCACCCCTCCACTTT

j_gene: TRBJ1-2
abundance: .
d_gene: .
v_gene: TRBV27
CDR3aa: CASSQITDSKRTNYGYTF
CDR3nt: TGTGCCAGCAGCCAGATAACTGACAGTAAACGTACTAACTATGGCTACACCTTC

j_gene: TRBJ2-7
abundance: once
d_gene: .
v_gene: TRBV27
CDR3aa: CASSLGAVDEQYF
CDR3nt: TGTGCCAGCAGTCTCGGAGCGGTGGACGAGCAGTACTTC

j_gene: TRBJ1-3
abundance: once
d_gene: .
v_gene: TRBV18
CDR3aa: CASSPAGASGNTIYF
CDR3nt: TGTGCCAGCTCACCGGCGGGGGCCTCGGGAAACACCATATATTTT

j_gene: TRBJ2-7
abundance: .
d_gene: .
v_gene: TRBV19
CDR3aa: CASRRGPRYEQYF
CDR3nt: TGTGCCAGTAGGCGGGGTCCCCGCTACGAGCAGTACTTC

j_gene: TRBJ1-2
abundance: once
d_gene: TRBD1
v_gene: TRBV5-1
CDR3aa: CASSSGQGNGYTF
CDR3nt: TGCGCCAGCAGCTCGGGACAGGGAAACGGCTACACCTTC

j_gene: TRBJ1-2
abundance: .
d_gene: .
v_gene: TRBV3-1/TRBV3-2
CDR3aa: CASSQAAGYGYTF
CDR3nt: TGTGCCAGCAGCCAAGCTGCAGGGTACGGCTACACCTTC

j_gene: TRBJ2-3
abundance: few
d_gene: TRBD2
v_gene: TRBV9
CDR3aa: CASSVGVAGSSDTQYF
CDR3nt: TGTGCCAGCAGCGTAGGGGTAGCGGGATCTTCAGATACGCAGTATTTT

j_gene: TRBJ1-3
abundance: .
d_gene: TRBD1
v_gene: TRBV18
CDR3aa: CASSPSQGGSGNTIYF
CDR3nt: TGTGCCAGCTCACCATCGCAGGGGGGATCAGGAAACACCATATATTTT

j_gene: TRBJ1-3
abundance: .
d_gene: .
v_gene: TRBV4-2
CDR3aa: CASSRDSSGNTIYF
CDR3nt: TGTGCCAGCAGCCGAGACAGCTCTGGAAACACCATATATTTT

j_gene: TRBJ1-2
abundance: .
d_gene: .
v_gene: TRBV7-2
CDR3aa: CASSSQNLAGGYTF
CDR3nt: TGTGCCAGCAGCTCACAAAATCTAGCGGGAGGCTACACCTTC

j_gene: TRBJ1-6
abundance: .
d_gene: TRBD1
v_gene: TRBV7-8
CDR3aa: CASSSETGANSPLHF
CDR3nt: TGTGCCAGCAGCTCAGAAACAGGGGCTAATTCACCCCTCCACTTT

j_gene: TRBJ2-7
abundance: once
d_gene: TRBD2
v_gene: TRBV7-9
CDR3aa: CASSPSAGGPREQYF
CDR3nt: TGTGCCAGCAGCCCATCAGCGGGGGGGCCGCGTGAGCAGTACTTC

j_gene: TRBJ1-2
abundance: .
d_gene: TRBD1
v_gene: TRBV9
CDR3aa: CASSVAGQGEYGYTF
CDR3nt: TGTGCCAGCAGCGTAGCGGGACAGGGGGAGTATGGCTACACCTTC

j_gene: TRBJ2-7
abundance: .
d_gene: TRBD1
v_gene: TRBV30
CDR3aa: CAWSPGTAYEQYF
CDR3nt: TGTGCCTGGAGTCCCGGGACAGCCTACGAGCAGTACTTC

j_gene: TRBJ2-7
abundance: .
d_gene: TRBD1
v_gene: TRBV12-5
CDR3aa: CASAPGQGRYEQYF
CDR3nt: TGTGCTAGTGCCCCGGGACAGGGACGCTACGAGCAGTACTTC

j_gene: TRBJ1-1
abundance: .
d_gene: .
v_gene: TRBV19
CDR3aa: CASQQLQMNTEAFF
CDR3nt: TGTGCCAGTCAACAGCTACAAATGAACACTGAAGCTTTCTTT

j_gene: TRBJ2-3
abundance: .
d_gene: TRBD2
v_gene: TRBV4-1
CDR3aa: CASSQDGLAGSTDTQYF
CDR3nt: TGCGCCAGCAGCCAAGATGGCCTAGCGGGGAGCACAGATACGCAGTATTTT

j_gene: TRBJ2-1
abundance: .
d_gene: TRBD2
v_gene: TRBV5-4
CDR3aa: CASSSGLADYNEQFF
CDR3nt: TGTGCCAGCAGCTCGGGACTAGCGGATTACAATGAGCAGTTCTTC

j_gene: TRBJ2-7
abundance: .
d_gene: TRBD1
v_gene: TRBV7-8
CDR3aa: CASSPGTGGFYEQYF
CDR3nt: TGTGCCAGCAGCCCCGGGACAGGGGGCTTCTACGAGCAGTACTTC

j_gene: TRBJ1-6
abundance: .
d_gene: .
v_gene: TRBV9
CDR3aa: CASSPRGGNSPLHF
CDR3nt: TGTGCCAGCAGCCCAAGGGGGGGGAATTCACCCCTCCACTTT

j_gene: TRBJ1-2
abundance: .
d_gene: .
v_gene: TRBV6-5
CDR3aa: CASSYLHPTGNGYTF
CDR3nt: TGTGCCAGCAGTTACCTTCACCCCACAGGGAACGGCTACACCTTC

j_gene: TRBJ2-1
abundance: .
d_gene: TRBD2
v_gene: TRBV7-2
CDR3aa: CASKNSGGVYNEQFF
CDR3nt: TGTGCCAGCAAGAACAGCGGGGGGGTATACAATGAGCAGTTCTTC

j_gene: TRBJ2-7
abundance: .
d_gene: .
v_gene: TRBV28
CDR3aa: CASSLEVLAGEQYF
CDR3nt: TGTGCCAGCAGCCTCGAAGTCCTAGCCGGCGAGCAGTACTTC

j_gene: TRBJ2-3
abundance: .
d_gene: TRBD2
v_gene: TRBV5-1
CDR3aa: CASSSGTSGGHWGDTQYF
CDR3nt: TGCGCCAGCAGCTCCGGGACTAGCGGGGGCCATTGGGGAGATACGCAGTATTTT

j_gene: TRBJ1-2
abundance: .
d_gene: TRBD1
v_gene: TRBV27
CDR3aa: CASRGQGRGYTF
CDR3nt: TGTGCCAGCAGGGGACAGGGCCGTGGCTACACCTTC

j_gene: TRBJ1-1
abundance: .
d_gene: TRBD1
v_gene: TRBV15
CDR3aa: CATSRDRQGVTEAFF
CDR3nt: TGTGCCACCAGCAGAGATCGACAGGGCGTAACTGAAGCTTTCTTT